The 18 T cell receptor beta chains reported below all come from one sample, sequenced in a study of T cell responses to AZD1222 COVID-19 vaccine. Libraries were prepared by immunoSEQ multiplex PCR; TCRdb keeps only in-frame clonotypes and omits some of them. The sample has roughly 77,000 clones; over 75% are singletons. Here the sequenced sample was peripheral blood, taken 28 days after the second AZD1222 dose. These receptors all stem from an adult who received the AZD1222 COVID-19 vaccine.

V is TRBV2 and J is TRBJ2-3, with TRBD2 matching over 10 bases. This CDR3 is built from 15 residues. CDR1 and CDR2 from the germline V gene are SNHLY and FYNNEI. Unmatched junction bases numbered 3, after V lost 4 bases and J lost 2 bases. CDR3 nucleotides: TGTGCCAGCAGTGTCACTAGCGGGGACACAGATACGCAGTATTTT. This encodes CASSVTSGDTDTQYF.

Regarding this clone: A junction boundary mismatches the germline segment, possibly from a read error. This chain uses TRBV5-1 with TRBJ1-4; D gene unclear. The CDR3 consists of 14 residues. From germline, CDR1 is SGHRS and CDR2 YFSETQ. The CDR3 bases are TGCGCCAGCAGGTTGGGTGCAACTAATGAAAAACTGTTTTTT. Translating gives CASRLGATNEKLFF.

The chain employs TRBV6-2 or TRBV6-3 and TRBJ2-2; 7 bases align to TRBD1. Losses at the gene ends were 5 bases for V and 0 bases for J; bases not matched to a gene: 3. Germline CDR1 MNHEY, CDR2 SVGEGT. The CDR3 spans 15 residues. The DNA of the CDR3 is TGTGCCAGCAGTACCACAGGGGCGAACACCGGGGAGCTGTTTTTT. Protein product: CASSTTGANTGELFF.

The chain couples TRBV7-8 to TRBJ1-2, with TRBD1 identical over 8 bases. The CDR3 contains 15 residues. Germline V gene lookup returns CDR1 SGHVS and CDR2 FQNEAQ. Unmatched junction bases numbered 10, after V lost 5 bases and J lost 5 bases. CDR3 loop: CASSAVGGTGYGYTF. The CDR3 DNA reads TGTGCCAGCAGCGCCGTGGGCGGGACAGGTTATGGCTACACCTTC.

A single count supports this clone. The chain recombines TRBV6-5 with TRBJ2-4; 7 bases align to TRBD1. CDR1 and CDR2 from the germline V gene are MNHEY and SVGAGI. J was trimmed by 9 bases and V by 5 bases; bases with no gene match: 4. The CDR3 sequence is 12 residues long. The CDR3 loop reads CASSNRGGIQYF. CDR3 sequence (DNA): TGTGCCAGCAGTAACAGGGGCGGCATTCAGTACTTC.

The chain uses TRBV11-2 and TRBJ1-5, with D perhaps TRBD1 (6 bases). This CDR3 has 16 amino acids. The germline V gene has CDR1 SGHAT and CDR2 FQNNGV. V lost 3 bases and J lost 5, with 17 bases in between. This chain's CDR3 is CASSLGRGRSHQPQHF. CDR3 DNA sequence: TGTGCCAGCAGCTTGGGCAGGGGCCGGAGTCATCAGCCCCAGCATTTT.

The chain combines TRBV15 with TRBJ2-1; possible D gene TRBD2, 7 bases. CDR1 is LNHNV, CDR2 YYDKDF, per germline (reference sequence). This CDR3 is built from 18 residues. Trimming removed 4 bases at V and 5 bases at J, with 24 bases between. The CDR3: CATSTYTWGGSRNNEQFF. The CDR3 bases are TGTGCCACCAGCACCTACACTTGGGGGGGCTCGCGGAACAATGAGCAGTTCTTC.

The chain recombines TRBV5-4 with TRBJ2-3; the match to TRBD2 covers 8 bases. CDR3 length: 16 residues. With V trimmed by 1 base and J by 4 bases, 8 bases remained unmatched. Germline CDR1 SGHNT, CDR2 YYREEE (reference sequence). CDR3 loop: CASSLFLAGWADTQYF. The CDR3 nucleotides are TGTGCCAGCAGCTTGTTTTTAGCGGGGTGGGCAGATACGCAGTATTTT.

The CDR3 protein is CASSQETQYF. The CDR3 DNA is TGTGCCAGCAGCCAAGAGACCCAGTACTTC. The rearrangement uses TRBV3-1 (or the pseudogene TRBV3-2) and TRBJ2-5; no definite D call. V lost 0 bases to trimming and J lost 7 bases, with 0 bases between them. This CDR3 has 10 residues. Germline V gene sequence: CDR1 LGHDT, CDR2 YNNKEL (reference sequence).

V usage is TRBV4-1 and J usage is TRBJ2-1; no reliable D call. Germline-derived CDR1 and CDR2 are MGHRA and YSYEKL. This CDR3 is 16 amino acids long. Between the trimmed V and J ends, which lost 1 base and 2 bases, there was a span of 12 bases. The CDR3 nucleotides are TGCGCCAGCAGCCAAGTCCGGCTAGTGCCCTACAATGAGCAGTTCTTC. Its protein product is CASSQVRLVPYNEQFF.

The rearrangement joins TRBV6-2 or TRBV6-3 to TRBJ1-1, with D hard to call. This CDR3 region has 12 residues. The germline V and J ends were trimmed by 8 bases and 5 bases, with 12 bases remaining between them. Germline assignment: CDR1 MNHEY and CDR2 SVGEGT. CDR3 DNA sequence: TGTGCCAGCCGCCTAGGATGGACTGAAGCTTTCTTT. Amino acid sequence: CASRLGWTEAFF.

V gene TRBV10-3 combines with J gene TRBJ1-2; D ambiguous. V lost 2 bases, J lost 1 base, and 8 bases lay in between. In germline, CDR1 is ENHRY, CDR2 SYGVKD. This CDR3 is built from 14 residues. The CDR3 region has the DNA TGTGCCATCAGTGAGGGTGAGATTAACTATGGCTACACCTTC. Amino acid sequence: CAISEGEINYGYTF.

The chain joins TRBV11-3 to TRBJ1-1; TRBD1 is a possible D gene (5 bases). Germline CDR1 and CDR2: SGHNT and YENEEA. V was pared by 5 bases and J by 1 base, with 8 bases between. The CDR3 totals 13 residues. CDR3 in DNA: TGTGCCAGCAGCAGGGACGGGAACACTGAAGCTTTCTTT. Encoded protein: CASSRDGNTEAFF. Drawing the rest from reference TRBV11-3 and TRBJ1-1, the complete variable domain is EAGVVQSPRYKIIEKKQPVAFWCNPISGHNTLYWYLQNLGQGPELLIRYENEEAVDDSQLPKDRFSAERLKGVDSTLKIQPAELGDSAVYLCASSRDGNTEAFFGQGTRLTVV.

V and J are TRBV7-3 and TRBJ2-3; 10 bases agree with TRBD2. Germline V gives CDR1 SGHTA, CDR2 FQGTGA. This CDR3 has 14 residues. V trimming: 5 bases; J trimming: 4 bases; junction bases outside the gene matches: 3. CDR3 in amino acids: CASSPSGGPDTQYF. For the CDR3, the DNA is TGTGCCAGCAGCCCTAGCGGGGGACCAGATACGCAGTATTTT.

The chain is built from TRBV11-2 and TRBJ2-5; 7 bases are a match to TRBD1. The CDR3 spans 14 residues. V lost 5 bases, J lost 5 bases, and 8 bases stayed unmatched. In germline, CDR1 is SGHAT, CDR2 FQNNGV. In DNA form, the CDR3 reads TGTGCCAGCAGCCGAATCCCGGGACAGGAGACCCAGTACTTC. Protein: CASSRIPGQETQYF. Supplemented by reference TRBV11-2 and TRBJ2-5, the full variable domain reads EAGVAQSPRYKIIEKRQSVAFWCNPISGHATLYWYQQILGQGPKLLIQFQNNGVVDDSQLPKDRFSAERLKGVDSTLKIQPAKLEDSAVYLCASSRIPGQETQYFGPGTRLLVL.

Concerning this clone: The sample carries other DNA sequences with the same CDR3. V gene TRBV7-9 combines with J gene TRBJ2-2; D call uncertain. The CDR3 is 14 amino acids. Germline assignment: CDR1 SEHNR and CDR2 FQNEAQ (reference sequence). The V end was cut by 3 bases, the J end by 0 bases, with 5 bases between. CDR3 sequence: CASSFFSNTGELFF. The CDR3, as DNA: TGTGCCAGCAGCTTTTTTTCGAACACCGGGGAGCTGTTTTTT.

V gene TRBV29-1 combines with J gene TRBJ1-1, with a weak D call TRBD1 (6 bases). CDR1 and CDR2 (germline): SQVTM, ANQGSEA. There are 13 residues in the CDR3. V was cut by 4 bases and J by 4 bases, with 13 bases left in between. CDR3 protein: CSVGQVQGTEAFF. In DNA, the CDR3 is TGCAGCGTTGGACAGGTACAAGGCACTGAAGCTTTCTTT.

The V and J genes are TRBV4-2 and TRBJ1-3; D may be TRBD1 (5 bases). Germline loops: CDR1 LGHNA, CDR2 YNFKEQ. The CDR3 loop spans 17 amino acids. V dropped 1 base and J dropped 2 bases, with 15 bases sitting between them. Written as DNA, the CDR3 is TGTGCCAGCAGCCAAGCCGGGCGGGGCAGAACTGGAAACACCATATATTTT. It specifies CASSQAGRGRTGNTIYF.